The 19 T cell receptor beta chains listed next were all sequenced from one sample in a study of cytomegalovirus exposure and HLA in healthy donors. With 60 Vbeta and 13 Jbeta primers, the PCR was carried out. Assay used: immunoSEQ multiplex PCR; TCRdb lists only in-frame clones, some missing. This sample has about 170,000 clones; over 65% occur once, and the top ten carry about 0.69%. Sequenced material: PBMCs. The origin of the receptors is a female donor in good health and CMV-seronegative.

J is TRBJ1-6 and V is TRBV27; no reliable D call. The CDR3 totals 16 residues. The germline V gene has CDR1 MNHEY and CDR2 SMNVEV (reference sequence). Trimming left V 4 bases short and J 3 bases short, with 13 bases between. CDR3 coding DNA: TGTGCCAGCAGTTCAGTGGACGGGAACTATAATTCACCCCTCCACTTT. Translated, it gives CASSSVDGNYNSPLHF.

The chain combines TRBV12-5 with TRBJ2-7; 7 bases line up with TRBD2. The CDR3 is 16 amino acids. V was clipped by 3 bases and J by 3 bases; unmatched bases: 11. CDR1 and CDR2 (germline): LGHNT, FRNRAP. The CDR3 protein is CASGFYSARECYEQYF. CDR3 DNA: TGTGCTAGTGGTTTCTATTCGGCGCGGGAGTGCTACGAGCAGTACTTC.

This chain uses TRBV5-1 with TRBJ1-6; D is undetermined. The CDR3 is made up of 16 amino acids. Germline V gene sequence: CDR1 SGHRS, CDR2 YFSETQ. The V and J ends lost 0 bases and 7 bases respectively, with 14 bases between them. The CDR3 reads CASSLAAGSENSPLHF. CDR3 bases: TGCGCCAGCAGCTTGGCGGCGGGCTCGGAAAATTCACCCCTCCACTTT.

CDR3 sequence: CASSPQASGKDEQFF. Written as DNA, the CDR3 is TGTGCCAGCTCACCACAAGCTAGCGGAAAGGATGAGCAGTTCTTC. V gene TRBV18 combines with J gene TRBJ2-1, with 7 bases lining up with TRBD2. Germline-derived CDR1 and CDR2 are KGHSH and LQKENI. V was clipped by 1 base and J by 8 bases; unmatched bases: 8. This CDR3 spans 15 amino acids.

The chain recombines TRBV7-8 with TRBJ2-7; 12 bases fit TRBD2. This CDR3 contains 16 residues. Per germline, CDR1 SGHVS and CDR2 FQNEAQ. The V segment lost 3 bases and the J segment 4 bases; nucleotides outside the gene matches: 7. The DNA for the CDR3 is TGTGCCAGCAGCTTTGGTCTAGCGGGGGGGCCTTACGAGCAGTACTTC. It encodes CASSFGLAGGPYEQYF.

The V gene is TRBV9, the J gene TRBJ1-2, with TRBD1 as a possible D gene (5 bases). The CDR3 is 15 amino acids. Germline values: CDR1 SGDLS, CDR2 YYNGEE. Trimming took 4 bases from V and 0 from J, leaving 13 bases between them. The CDR3 sequence is CASSPRQYTNYGYTF. CDR3 nucleotides: TGTGCCAGCAGCCCCAGACAGTACACTAACTATGGCTACACCTTC.

The CDR3 DNA sequence: TGTGCCAGCAGTCCCGGACAGGCTCGCTATCAGCCCCAGCATTTT. This sequence encodes CASSPGQARYQPQHF. The chain uses TRBV6-6 and TRBJ1-5, with TRBD1 matching over 7 bases. The CDR3 has 15 amino acids. Germline trimming cut 5 bases from V and 5 bases from J; bases unmatched to any gene: 9. The germline V gene encodes CDR1 MNHNY and CDR2 SVGAGI (reference sequence).

The V call is TRBV5-6, the J call TRBJ1-2; TRBD1 is a possible D gene (5 bases). CDR1 is SGHDT, CDR2 YYEEEE, per germline. The CDR3 runs 14 residues. V was clipped by 3 bases and J by 4 bases, with 13 bases between them. CDR3 amino acids: CASSWGEGTYGYTF. The CDR3 coding sequence is TGTGCCAGCAGCTGGGGGGAAGGGACCTATGGCTACACCTTC.

This clone was recorded only once. The CDR3 DNA reads as TGCAGCGTTTCTCCAGGGGCATACGAGCAGTACTTC. Its translation is CSVSPGAYEQYF. This chain joins TRBV29-1 and TRBJ2-7; a possible D gene is TRBD1 (6 bases). This CDR3 comprises 12 residues. Trimming cost V 5 bases and J 4 bases, with 12 bases left between them. Germline V CDR1 and CDR2: SQVTM, ANQGSEA.

The gene calls are TRBV28 and TRBJ2-1; tentatively, D is TRBD2 (6 bases). Germline V lookup: CDR1 MDHEN, CDR2 SYDVKM. Trimming cost V 4 bases and J 2 bases, with 18 bases left between them. The CDR3 spans 17 residues. DNA for the CDR3: TGTGCCAGCAGTTCGGGGATTGGAGGGACGGCCTACAATGAGCAGTTCTTC. Translating it yields CASSSGIGGTAYNEQFF.

The V gene is TRBV19, the J gene TRBJ2-5; 9 bases align to TRBD2. This CDR3 is 16 amino acids long. Germline V CDR1 and CDR2: LNHDA, SQIVND (reference sequence). Trimming cost V 6 bases and J 7 bases; bases outside gene matches: 15. CDR3 protein: CASSPEWLAGSGTQYF. CDR3 nucleotide sequence: TGTGCCAGTAGCCCCGAGTGGCTAGCGGGGTCGGGGACCCAGTACTTC.

The chain uses TRBV7-6 and TRBJ2-7; tentative D call: TRBD1 (5 bases). CDR1 and CDR2 (germline): SGHVS, FNYEAQ. Between the trimmed V and J ends, which lost 1 base and 1 base, there was a span of 11 bases. The CDR3 sequence is 15 residues long. The CDR3 DNA is TGTGCCAGCAGCTTAGGGGGCTCCAATTCCTACGAGCAGTACTTC. Its translation: CASSLGGSNSYEQYF.

The chain couples TRBV4-1 to TRBJ1-1, with unresolved D. This CDR3 contains 15 residues. Germline loops: CDR1 MGHRA, CDR2 YSYEKL. V dropped 0 bases and J dropped 7 bases, with 15 bases sitting between them. The CDR3 protein is CASSQEGSGKGEAFF. CDR3 in DNA: TGCGCCAGCAGCCAAGAAGGGTCGGGGAAGGGTGAAGCTTTCTTT.

V and J are TRBV10-3 and TRBJ1-1; 7 positions agree with TRBD1. Germline CDR1 reads ENHRY; CDR2 reads SYGVKD. The CDR3 has 15 residues. V gave up 6 bases and J gave up 2 bases; unmatched junction bases: 9. The CDR3 sequence is CAIRAQGLLNTEAFF. The CDR3 DNA is TGTGCCATCAGAGCACAGGGGCTCCTTAACACTGAAGCTTTCTTT.

The V call is TRBV30, the J call TRBJ2-4, with 7 bases identical to TRBD1. CDR1 is GTSNPN and CDR2 is SVGIG in the germline V gene (reference sequence). V lost 2 bases to trimming and J lost 0 bases; unmatched junction nucleotides: 7. The CDR3 is 16 amino acids. The CDR3 DNA sequence: TGTGCCTGGAGTATTCCGGGACAGCTAGCCAAAAACATTCAGTACTTC. Translation: CAWSIPGQLAKNIQYF. The complete variable domain, with remaining parts taken from reference TRBV30 and TRBJ2-4, reads SQTIHQWPATLVQPVGSPLSLECTVEGTSNPNLYWYRQAAGRGLQLLFYSVGIGQISSEVPQNLSASRPQDRQFILSSKKLLLSDSGFYLCAWSIPGQLAKNIQYFGAGTRLSVL.

This clone came up once. The genes are TRBV18 and TRBJ2-5; perhaps TRBD1 as D (5 bases). The germline V gene has CDR1 KGHSH and CDR2 LQKENI. The CDR3 runs 16 residues. Trimming shortened V by 5 bases and J by 11 bases, and 27 bases separated the two germline ends. The CDR3 nucleotides read TGTGCCAGCTCATCCGAATCAAGGGGCTACGAGCAAGAGCAGTACTTC. The encoded protein is CASSSESRGYEQEQYF.

This clone has just one count. V usage is TRBV29-1 and J usage is TRBJ2-3; TRBD2 agrees at 10 bases. CDR1 is SQVTM, CDR2 ANQGSEA, per germline. The V segment lost 7 bases and the J segment 3 bases; nucleotides outside the gene matches: 10. The CDR3 loop spans 15 amino acids. DNA for the CDR3: TGCAGCGCGGGGGGGGCTAGCGGGAGAACAGATACGCAGTATTTT. Residues: CSAGGASGRTDTQYF.

V usage is TRBV5-6 and J usage is TRBJ2-7, with D maybe TRBD2 (5 bases). Germline assignment: CDR1 SGHDT and CDR2 YYEEEE. The CDR3 contains 13 residues. Trimming removed 0 bases from V and 6 bases from J, with 10 bases in between. The CDR3 sequence: CASSLAWAGEQYF. The CDR3 region has the DNA TGTGCCAGCAGCTTGGCCTGGGCGGGCGAGCAGTACTTC.

The chain couples TRBV5-6 to TRBJ2-1; 8 bases align to TRBD2. J lost 7 bases, V lost 0 bases, and 6 bases had no gene match. The CDR3 contains 15 residues. Germline assignment: CDR1 SGHDT and CDR2 YYEEEE. Here the CDR3 DNA reads TGTGCCAGCAGCTTGGACGGGGGGGCCAGGAATGAGCAGTTCTTC. It codes for CASSLDGGARNEQFF.